This TCR beta chain was observed in a study of CXCR3-negative and CXCR3-positive naive CD8 T cells. There are 16 residues in the CDR3. Germline CDR1 and CDR2: SGHAT and FQNNGV. Note on this clonotype: Its antigen is as yet unknown.

Each TRB cDNA library was prepared by 5' RACE (with UMI labels). TCRdb derives one entry per CDR3 protein from the 5' RACE reads, leaving out DNA. The table counts approximately 120,000 distinct CDR3 sequences; about 0.34% lies in the top ten. General study points: Sequencing showed both naive subsets with comparably high diversity, and memory CD8+ cells much lower. CXCR3-expressing naive cells carried TRB CDR3s more hydrophobic than those of CXCR3-negative naive cells.

The chain employs TRBV11-2 and TRBJ2-5; without DNA, the TCRdb call of TRBD1 cannot be checked. The sample consisted of naive CXCR3+ CD8+ T cells from blood. The subset is: CD45RO-CCR7+CD27+CD95- naive CD8+ T cells expressing CXCR3 (TNR3+). The sequence was collected from a human donor in good health. Some clones in this sample may be carry-over from other donors' samples. Here the CDR3 reads CASSPGQGAVAETQYF.